This TCR beta chain was profiled in a study of PD-L1 blockade in urothelial cancer. The CDR3 extends over 16 amino acids. The germline V gene encodes CDR1 LNHNV and CDR2 YYDKDF (reference sequence). V was shortened by 0 bases and J by 0 bases, with 11 bases between the two germline ends. Clones were sequenced by immunoSEQ multiplex PCR, and TCRdb holds only the in-frame ones, with some missing. The table has about 29,000 clones, around 80% seen once. Stated time point: peripheral blood 6 weeks after treatment start. Sequenced material: PBMCs, taken around atezolizumab (anti-PD-L1) treatment. The sequence was collected from a man between 65 and 79 years old with urothelial cancer. The chain couples TRBV15 to TRBJ2-5; D may be TRBD1 (6 bases). The CDR3 DNA reads as TGTGCCACCAGCAGAGATTATGAGGGGGACCAAGAGACCCAGTACTTC. The encoded protein is CATSRDYEGDQETQYF.